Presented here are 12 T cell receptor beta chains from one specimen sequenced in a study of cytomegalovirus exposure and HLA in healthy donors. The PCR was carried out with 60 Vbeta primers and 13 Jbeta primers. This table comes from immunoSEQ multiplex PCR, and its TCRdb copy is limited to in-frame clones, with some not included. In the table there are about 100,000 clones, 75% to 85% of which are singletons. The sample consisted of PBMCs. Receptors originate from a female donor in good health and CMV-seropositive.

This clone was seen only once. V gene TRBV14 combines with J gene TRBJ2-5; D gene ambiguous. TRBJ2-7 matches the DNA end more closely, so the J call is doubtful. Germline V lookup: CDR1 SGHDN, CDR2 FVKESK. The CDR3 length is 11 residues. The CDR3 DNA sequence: TGTGCCAGCAGCTCACACTACGAGCAGTACTTC. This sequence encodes CASSSHYEQYF.

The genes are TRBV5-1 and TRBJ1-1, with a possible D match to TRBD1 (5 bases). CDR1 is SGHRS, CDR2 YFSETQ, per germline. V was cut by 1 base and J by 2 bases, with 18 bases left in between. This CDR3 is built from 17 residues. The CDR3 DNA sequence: TGCGCCAGCAGCTTGCCGGTGGACGGGGGAATCAACACTGAAGCTTTCTTT. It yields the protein CASSLPVDGGINTEAFF.

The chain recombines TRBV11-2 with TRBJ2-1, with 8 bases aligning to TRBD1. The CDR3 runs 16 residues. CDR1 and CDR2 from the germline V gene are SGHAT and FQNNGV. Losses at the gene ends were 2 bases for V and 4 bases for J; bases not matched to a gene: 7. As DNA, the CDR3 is TGTGCCAGCAGCTTACGCAGGGGGCTCTGGTACAATGAGCAGTTCTTC. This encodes CASSLRRGLWYNEQFF.

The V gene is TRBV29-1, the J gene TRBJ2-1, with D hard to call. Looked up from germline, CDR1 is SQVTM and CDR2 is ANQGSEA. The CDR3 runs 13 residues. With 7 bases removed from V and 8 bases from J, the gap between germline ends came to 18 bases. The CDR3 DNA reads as TGCAGCGCAGTGGCTGGCGGTCGGGATGAGCAGTTCTTC. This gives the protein CSAVAGGRDEQFF.

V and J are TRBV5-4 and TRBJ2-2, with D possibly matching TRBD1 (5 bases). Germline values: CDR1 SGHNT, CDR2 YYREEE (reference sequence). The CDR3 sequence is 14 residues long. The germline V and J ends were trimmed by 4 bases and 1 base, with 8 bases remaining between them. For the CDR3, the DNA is TGTGCCAGCAGCAAAACAGGGAACACCGGGGAGCTGTTTTTT. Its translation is CASSKTGNTGELFF. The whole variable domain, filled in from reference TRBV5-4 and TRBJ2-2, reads ETGVTQSPTHLIKTRGQQVTLRCSSQSGHNTVSWYQQALGQGPQFIFQYYREEENGRGNFPPRFSGLQFPNYSSELNVNALELDDSALYLCASSKTGNTGELFFGEGSRLTVL.

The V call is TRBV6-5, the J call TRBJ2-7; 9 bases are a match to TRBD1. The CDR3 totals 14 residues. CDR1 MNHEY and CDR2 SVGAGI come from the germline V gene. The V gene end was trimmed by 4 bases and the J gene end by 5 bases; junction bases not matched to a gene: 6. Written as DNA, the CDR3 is TGTGCCAGCAGTTTTAGGACAGGGGTCCACGAGCAGTACTTC. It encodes CASSFRTGVHEQYF.

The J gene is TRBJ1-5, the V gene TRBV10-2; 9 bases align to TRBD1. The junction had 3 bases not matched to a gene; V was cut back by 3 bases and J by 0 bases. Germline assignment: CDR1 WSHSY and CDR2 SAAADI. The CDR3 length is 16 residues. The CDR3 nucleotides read TGCGCCAGCAGTGAAGGGACAGGGTTTAGCAATCAGCCCCAGCATTTT. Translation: CASSEGTGFSNQPQHF.

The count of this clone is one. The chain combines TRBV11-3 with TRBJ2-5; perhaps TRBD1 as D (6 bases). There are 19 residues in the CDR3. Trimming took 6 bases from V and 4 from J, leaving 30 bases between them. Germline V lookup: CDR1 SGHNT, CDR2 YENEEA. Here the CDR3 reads CASSFIRQGRDIPRETQYF. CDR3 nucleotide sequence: TGTGCCAGCAGTTTCATCCGGCAGGGGCGCGATATCCCGCGAGAGACCCAGTACTTC.

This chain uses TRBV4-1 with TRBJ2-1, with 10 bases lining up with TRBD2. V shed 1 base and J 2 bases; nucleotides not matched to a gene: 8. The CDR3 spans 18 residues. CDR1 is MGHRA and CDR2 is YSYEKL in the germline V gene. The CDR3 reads CASSQVGSGRSTYNEQFF. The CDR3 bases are TGCGCCAGCAGCCAAGTGGGTAGCGGGAGGTCGACCTACAATGAGCAGTTCTTC.

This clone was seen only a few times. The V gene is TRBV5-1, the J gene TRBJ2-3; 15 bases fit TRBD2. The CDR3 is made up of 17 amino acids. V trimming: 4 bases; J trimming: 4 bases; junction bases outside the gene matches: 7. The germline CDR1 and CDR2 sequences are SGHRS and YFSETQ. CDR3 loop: CASSPGLAGGGSDTQYF. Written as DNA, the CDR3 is TGCGCCAGCAGCCCGGGACTAGCGGGGGGTGGATCAGATACGCAGTATTTT.

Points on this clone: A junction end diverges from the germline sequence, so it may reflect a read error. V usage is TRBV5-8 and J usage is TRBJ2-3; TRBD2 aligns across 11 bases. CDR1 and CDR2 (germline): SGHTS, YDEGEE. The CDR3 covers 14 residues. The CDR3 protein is CASRGRGRVTSGTF. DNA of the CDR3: TGTGCCAGCAGAGGCAGGGGGCGAGTGACTAGCGGGACTTTT.

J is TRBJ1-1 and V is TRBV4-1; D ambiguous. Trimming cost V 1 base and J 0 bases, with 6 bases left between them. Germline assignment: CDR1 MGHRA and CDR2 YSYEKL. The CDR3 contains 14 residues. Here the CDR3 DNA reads TGCGCCAGCAGCCAAGGGCCGATGAACACTGAAGCTTTCTTT. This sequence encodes CASSQGPMNTEAFF.